These T cell receptor beta chains were read from a single sample in a study of T cell repertoires in cytomegalovirus infection. TCRdb ran MiXCR on the reads and lists one entry per CDR3 protein. This sample has about 770,000 distinct CDR3 sequences, with 29% found just once. Antigen specificity for these receptors is unknown. The sample here was cultured CD8+ T cells from PBMCs, taken from culture after CMV antigen stimulation. The receptor set was obtained from a human donor in good health (CMV status not recorded). Some clones in this sample may be carry-over from other donors' samples. Both conserved end residues are part of each CDR3. The D gene is left open where the match is weak. For some rows the clone size is stated as once, few or many, or as a class when expanded; others skip it.

D: NA; V: TRBV19; J: TRBJ1-1; size: NA; CDR3: CASSIVFTGPLTEAFF; DNA: TGTGCCAGTAGTATAGTTTTCACAGGGCCCCTAACCGAAGCTTTCTTT
D: TRBD1; V: TRBV6-2/TRBV6-3; J: TRBJ2-5; size: NA; CDR3: CASSYGQGWDQETQYF; DNA: TGTGCCAGCAGCTATGGACAGGGATGGGACCAAGAGACCCAGTACTTC
D: NA; V: TRBV11-2; J: TRBJ2-7; size: NA; CDR3: CASSLRGRYDEQYF; DNA: TGTGCCAGCAGCTTAAGGGGCCGGTACGACGAGCAGTACTTC
D: NA; V: TRBV25-1; J: TRBJ2-3; size: few; CDR3: CASSARDTPTDTQYF; DNA: TGTGCCAGCAGTGCAAGGGACACCCCCACAGATACGCAGTATTTT
D: TRBD1; V: TRBV29-1; J: TRBJ1-4; size: NA; CDR3: CSVPGGREKLFF; DNA: TGCAGCGTTCCAGGGGGCCGTGAAAAACTGTTTTTT
D: NA; V: TRBV6-5; J: TRBJ1-4; size: NA; CDR3: CATSVGTNEKLFF; DNA: TGTGCCACATCGGTCGGCACTAATGAAAAACTGTTTTTT
D: NA; V: TRBV28; J: TRBJ1-3; size: NA; CDR3: CASSSIPLGGSSGNTIYF; DNA: TGTGCCAGCAGTTCTATTCCCCTTGGGGGGAGCTCTGGAAACACCATATATTTT
D: NA; V: TRBV7-2; J: TRBJ1-5; size: many; CDR3: CASSLGRGQNQPQHF; DNA: TGTGCCAGCAGCCTCGGACGGGGCCAAAATCAGCCCCAGCATTTT
D: NA; V: TRBV27; J: TRBJ1-1; size: NA; CDR3: CASSLVPQGEAFF; DNA: TGTGCCAGCAGTTTAGTCCCGCAGGGAGAGGCTTTCTTT
D: NA; V: TRBV7-6; J: TRBJ1-6; size: few; CDR3: CASSLDGGSSPLHF; DNA: TGTGCCAGCAGCTTAGATGGGGGCAGTTCACCCCTCCACTTT
D: TRBD1; V: TRBV27; J: TRBJ2-2; size: few; CDR3: CASSLTDRGFAGELFF; DNA: TGTGCCAGCAGTTTAACTGACAGGGGATTTGCCGGGGAGCTGTTTTTT
D: NA; V: TRBV5-4; J: TRBJ2-1; size: few; CDR3: CASSLLEGSEQFF; DNA: TGTGCCAGCAGCTTATTAGAGGGGAGTGAGCAGTTCTTC
D: NA; V: TRBV7-9; J: TRBJ2-6; size: few; CDR3: CASSREFLTF; DNA: TGTGCCAGCAGCCGCGAGTTCCTGACTTTC
D: TRBD2; V: TRBV29-1; J: TRBJ2-1; size: NA; CDR3: CSVLIRGLYNEQFF; DNA: TGCAGCGTCCTCATCCGGGGACTATACAATGAGCAGTTCTTC
D: TRBD1; V: TRBV7-2; J: TRBJ1-6; size: few; CDR3: CASSQDRRWNSPLHF; DNA: TGTGCCAGCAGCCAGGACAGGAGATGGAATTCACCCCTCCACTTT
D: NA; V: TRBV6-6; J: TRBJ2-7; size: NA; CDR3: CASSYTGGFYEQYF; DNA: TGTGCCAGCAGTTATACAGGTGGATTCTACGAGCAGTACTTC
D: NA; V: TRBV4-1; J: TRBJ2-3; size: NA; CDR3: CASSHYPTDTQYF; DNA: TGCGCCAGCAGCCATTACCCGACAGATACGCAGTATTTT
D: TRBD2; V: TRBV12-3/TRBV12-4; J: TRBJ2-3; size: NA; CDR3: CASSRTSGGSYTQYF; DNA: TGTGCCAGCAGCCGGACTAGCGGGGGGTCTTATACGCAGTATTTT
D: NA; V: TRBV12-3/TRBV12-4; J: TRBJ1-6; size: NA; CDR3: CASSPSTGASSPLHF; DNA: TGTGCCAGCAGTCCCAGTACGGGGGCTAGCTCACCCCTCCACTTT
D: NA; V: TRBV7-9; J: TRBJ1-5; size: few; CDR3: CASSPEGGGSNQPQHF; DNA: TGTGCCAGCAGCCCCGAGGGGGGCGGGAGCAATCAGCCCCAGCATTTT
D: TRBD1; V: TRBV5-6; J: TRBJ1-2; size: few; CDR3: CASTPQGAMDGYTF; DNA: TGTGCCAGCACCCCACAGGGGGCGATGGATGGCTACACCTTC
D: TRBD1; V: TRBV7-6; J: TRBJ2-1; size: NA; CDR3: CASSLPKGTGHLAPKGNEQFF; DNA: TGTGCCAGCAGCTTACCAAAAGGGACAGGACATTTAGCCCCTAAGGGCAATGAGCAGTTCTTC
D: TRBD1; V: TRBV11-2; J: TRBJ1-4; size: many; CDR3: CASSAQGEFEKLFF; DNA: TGTGCCAGCAGCGCCCAGGGGGAGTTTGAAAAACTGTTTTTT
D: NA; V: TRBV6-5; J: TRBJ1-1; size: few; CDR3: CASSYSGGATEAFF; DNA: TGTGCCAGCAGTTACTCGGGAGGGGCCACTGAAGCTTTCTTT
D: NA; V: TRBV29-1; J: TRBJ2-1; size: NA; CDR3: CSVDRENEQFF; DNA: TGCAGCGTTGATAGAGAAAATGAGCAGTTCTTC
D: NA; V: TRBV7-8; J: TRBJ1-6; size: few; CDR3: CASSLAGSPLHF; DNA: TGTGCCAGCAGCTTAGCCGGGTCACCCCTCCACTTT
D: NA; V: TRBV4-1; J: TRBJ2-1; size: NA; CDR3: CASSRQQAFNEQFF; DNA: TGCGCCAGCAGCCGACAACAGGCATTCAATGAGCAGTTCTTC
D: NA; V: TRBV5-3; J: TRBJ1-1; size: NA; CDR3: CASRERGRTEAFF; DNA: TGTGCCAGCCGAGAGAGGGGCCGAACTGAAGCTTTCTTT
D: NA; V: TRBV7-9; J: TRBJ2-3; size: NA; CDR3: CASSRLESTDTQYF; DNA: TGTGCCAGCAGCCGATTAGAGAGCACAGATACGCAGTATTTT
D: NA; V: TRBV2; J: TRBJ2-1; size: few; CDR3: CASSESLGDSFNEQFF; DNA: TGTGCCAGCAGTGAATCGTTGGGGGATTCATTCAATGAGCAGTTCTTC
D: TRBD1; V: TRBV19; J: TRBJ1-2; size: NA; CDR3: CASTYRGHDGYTF; DNA: TGTGCCAGTACCTACAGGGGGCACGATGGCTACACCTTC
D: TRBD1; V: TRBV6-2/TRBV6-3; J: TRBJ2-5; size: few; CDR3: CASSGTGVSETQYF; DNA: TGTGCCAGCAGCGGGACAGGGGTGTCGGAGACCCAGTACTTC
D: NA; V: TRBV28; J: TRBJ1-5; size: NA; CDR3: CASSLWGSSNQPQHF; DNA: TGTGCCAGCAGTTTATGGGGGTCCAGCAATCAGCCCCAGCATTTT
D: NA; V: TRBV27; J: TRBJ2-2; size: few; CDR3: CASSFQSNTGELFF; DNA: TGTGCCAGCAGTTTTCAATCGAACACCGGGGAGCTGTTTTTT
D: NA; V: TRBV11-3; J: TRBJ1-2; size: NA; CDR3: CASSLGGEDYGYTF; DNA: TGTGCCAGCAGCTTAGGTGGGGAGGACTATGGCTACACCTTC
D: NA; V: TRBV10-3; J: TRBJ2-3; size: few; CDR3: CAISEGPTDTQYF; DNA: TGTGCCATCAGTGAGGGTCCCACAGATACGCAGTATTTT
D: NA; V: TRBV7-8; J: TRBJ1-5; size: many; CDR3: CASSLGGAGGNQPQHF; DNA: TGTGCCAGCAGCTTAGGTGGGGCAGGGGGCAATCAGCCCCAGCATTTT
D: NA; V: TRBV20-1; J: TRBJ1-2; size: NA; CDR3: CSLEGESDGYTF; DNA: TGCAGTCTAGAAGGGGAATCGGATGGCTACACCTTC
D: TRBD1; V: TRBV19; J: TRBJ2-4; size: NA; CDR3: CATKDRGENIQYF; DNA: TGTGCCACCAAGGACAGGGGTGAAAACATTCAGTACTTC
D: TRBD2; V: TRBV6-1; J: TRBJ2-1; size: many; CDR3: CAGGGGTYNEQFF; DNA: TGTGCCGGTGGGGGAGGGACCTACAATGAGCAGTTCTTC
D: NA; V: TRBV6-2/TRBV6-3; J: TRBJ1-2; size: few; CDR3: CASSYSRDDGYGYTF; DNA: TGTGCCAGCAGTTACTCCAGGGACGACGGGTATGGCTACACCTTC
D: NA; V: TRBV27; J: TRBJ2-3; size: few; CDR3: CASSLVRFTDTQYF; DNA: TGTGCCAGCAGTTTAGTCCGCTTCACAGATACGCAGTATTTT
D: NA; V: TRBV7-2; J: TRBJ2-2; size: many; CDR3: CASSLSEELFF; DNA: TGTGCCAGCAGCCTCAGTGAGGAGCTGTTTTTT
D: NA; V: TRBV6-1; J: TRBJ1-2; size: once; CDR3: CASLRRDGYGGYTF; DNA: TGTGCCAGCCTTAGGCGGGACGGTTACGGAGGCTACACCTTC
D: NA; V: TRBV2; J: TRBJ2-1; size: few; CDR3: CATPSRDFSYNEQFF; DNA: TGTGCCACTCCTTCTCGGGACTTCTCCTACAATGAGCAGTTCTTC
D: TRBD1; V: TRBV6-6; J: TRBJ1-3; size: NA; CDR3: CASWDRGPTIYF; DNA: TGTGCCAGCTGGGACAGGGGCCCCACCATATATTTT
D: TRBD1; V: TRBV14; J: TRBJ2-5; size: many; CDR3: CASSQRDRVFPRETQYF; DNA: TGTGCCAGCAGCCAACGGGACAGGGTCTTTCCTCGTGAGACCCAGTACTTC
D: TRBD2; V: TRBV19; J: TRBJ2-1; size: NA; CDR3: CASLAGGHEQFF; DNA: TGTGCCAGTTTGGCGGGGGGCCATGAGCAGTTCTTC
D: NA; V: TRBV12-3/TRBV12-4; J: TRBJ2-7; size: few; CDR3: CASSGRGAQGEQYF; DNA: TGTGCCAGCAGCGGACGTGGGGCCCAAGGGGAGCAGTACTTC
D: TRBD1; V: TRBV6-1; J: TRBJ1-2; size: few; CDR3: CASIGLLIQGVIDYGYTF; DNA: TGTGCCAGCATAGGGCTCCTAATACAGGGGGTGATTGACTATGGCTACACCTTC
D: TRBD1; V: TRBV12-3/TRBV12-4; J: TRBJ1-2; size: NA; CDR3: CASSFGQGARYGYTF; DNA: TGTGCCAGCAGTTTCGGACAGGGGGCGCGTTACGGCTACACCTTC
D: NA; V: TRBV7-6; J: TRBJ2-2; size: few; CDR3: CASKPGHTGELFF; DNA: TGTGCCAGCAAACCGGGACACACCGGGGAGCTGTTTTTT
D: NA; V: TRBV5-1; J: TRBJ2-3; size: NA; CDR3: CASSLYGDDTDTQYF; DNA: TGCGCCAGCAGCTTGTACGGGGATGACACAGATACGCAGTATTTT
D: TRBD1; V: TRBV19; J: TRBJ2-1; size: NA; CDR3: CASTPGQGVYNEQFF; DNA: TGTGCCAGTACCCCGGGACAGGGGGTTTACAATGAGCAGTTCTTC
D: TRBD2; V: TRBV4-2; J: TRBJ2-3; size: many; CDR3: CASSRGLAGVDTQYF; DNA: TGTGCCAGCAGCCGGGGACTAGCGGGGGTGGATACGCAGTATTTT
D: TRBD2; V: TRBV15; J: TRBJ2-7; size: few; CDR3: CATSRKAGAEYEQYF; DNA: TGTGCCACCAGCAGAAAAGCGGGGGCCGAATACGAGCAGTACTTC
D: TRBD1; V: TRBV19; J: TRBJ1-1; size: few; CDR3: CASSISGQWNTEAFF; DNA: TGTGCCAGTAGTATATCGGGACAGTGGAACACTGAAGCTTTCTTT
D: NA; V: TRBV11-1; J: TRBJ2-7; size: NA; CDR3: CASSLGPVIYEQYF; DNA: TGTGCCAGCAGCTTAGGGCCCGTCATCTACGAGCAGTACTTC
D: TRBD1; V: TRBV12-3/TRBV12-4; J: TRBJ2-5; size: many; CDR3: CASSSRQGLEETQYF; DNA: TGTGCCAGCAGTTCTCGACAGGGGCTTGAGGAGACCCAGTACTTC